Below, 18 T cell receptor beta chains from the same sample are listed, as sequenced in a study of T cell repertoires in cytomegalovirus infection. What these receptors recognize is not known. TCRdb analysed the reads with MiXCR anew, one entry per CDR3 protein. The table has roughly 500,000 distinct CDR3 sequences, 30% to 40% seen once. Material: cultured PBMCs, obtained from culture after CMV antigen stimulation. The receptors were sampled from a human donor in good health (CMV status not recorded). Some clones in this sample may be carry-over from other donors' samples.

This clonotype came up a few times. V is TRBV6-5 and J is TRBJ2-2, with 14 bases lining up with TRBD2. Per germline, CDR1 MNHEY and CDR2 SVGAGI. V dropped 7 bases and J dropped 6; count of bases not matched to a gene: 10. The CDR3 is 17 residues long. CDR3 bases: TGTGCCAGCACTCGGACTAGCGGGAGGATTTACCCCGGGGAGCTGTTTTTT. This translates into CASTRTSGRIYPGELFF.

In its sample, this clonotype was seen a few times. V is TRBV7-2 and J is TRBJ1-6, with no clear D. The CDR3 length is 12 residues. Germline V lookup: CDR1 SGHTA, CDR2 FQGNSA. Trimming removed 5 bases from V and 12 bases from J, with 11 bases in between. This chain's CDR3 is CASSTNRGPLHF. CDR3 bases: TGTGCCAGCAGCACTAATCGGGGACCCCTCCACTTT.

The gene calls are TRBV7-2 and TRBJ2-7; possibly TRBD1 for D (7 bases). Germline-derived CDR1 and CDR2 are SGHTA and FQGNSA. Trimming removed 4 bases at V and 2 bases at J, with 15 bases between. The CDR3 runs to 15 residues. CDR3 amino acids: CASSSRGDRPYEQYF. The CDR3 coding sequence is TGTGCCAGCAGCTCGCGCGGGGACAGACCCTACGAGCAGTACTTC.

This sequence joins TRBV11-2 and TRBJ2-5; D is possibly TRBD2 (6 bases). The V gene's germline CDR1 is SGHAT and CDR2 FQNNGV. Trimming shortened V by 1 base and J by 0 bases, and 12 bases separated the two germline ends. This CDR3 contains 16 residues. The CDR3 bases are TGTGCCAGCAGCTTAGCGGGACTGGGGTACCAAGAGACCCAGTACTTC. Protein product: CASSLAGLGYQETQYF.

This clonotype has just a few counts. This chain links TRBV5-5 with TRBJ2-7, with D possibly TRBD2 on 6 matching bases. The V and J ends lost 4 bases and 0 bases respectively, with 14 bases between them. The length of the CDR3 is 15 residues. From germline, CDR1 is SGHKS and CDR2 YYEKEE (reference sequence). This CDR3 reads CASSGPWTNSYEQYV. DNA of the CDR3: TGTGCCAGCAGCGGTCCCTGGACTAACTCCTACGAGCAGTACGTC.

This clonotype was detected only a few times. V is TRBV6-1 and J is TRBJ2-3, with D unclear. Germline CDR1 MNHNS, CDR2 SASEGT. Trimming shortened V by 5 bases and J by 6 bases, and 12 bases separated the two germline ends. CDR3 length: 13 residues. CDR3 DNA sequence: TGTGCCAGCAGTAGATTCCCCGCGGATACGCAGTATTTT. Translating it yields CASSRFPADTQYF.

The chain combines TRBV29-1 with TRBJ2-2, with D possibly matching TRBD1 (5 bases). The CDR3 consists of 14 residues. Germline CDR1 and CDR2: SQVTM and ANQGSEA. The V end was cut by 6 bases, the J end by 7 bases, with 18 bases between. The CDR3, as DNA: TGCAGCGTACCTGAGACAGCCCTAGGCGGGGAGCTGTTTTTT. Its protein product is CSVPETALGGELFF.

This clonotype was detected only a few times. The chain uses TRBV2 and TRBJ2-3; 7 nucleotides line up with TRBD1. The CDR3 is 17 residues long. V gave up 1 base and J gave up 0 bases; unmatched junction bases: 7. In germline, CDR1 is SNHLY, CDR2 FYNNEI. The CDR3 bases are TGTGCCAGCAGTGAAGACGTCGGGACAGATAGCACAGATACGCAGTATTTT. It specifies CASSEDVGTDSTDTQYF.

This chain uses TRBV7-2 with TRBJ2-7; the D is unclear. Trimming removed 3 bases at V and 4 bases at J, with 7 bases between. In germline, CDR1 is SGHTA, CDR2 FQGNSA. This CDR3 is built from 12 residues. The CDR3 DNA follows: TGTGCCAGCAGCTTGACCCTTTACGAGCAGTACGTC. Translation: CASSLTLYEQYV.

The sample holds a few counts of this clonotype. The J gene is TRBJ2-7, the V gene TRBV7-6; TRBD1 agrees at 9 bases. The V segment lost 5 bases and the J segment 6 bases; nucleotides outside the gene matches: 8. The CDR3 runs 14 residues. Germline values: CDR1 SGHVS, CDR2 FNYEAQ. CDR3 protein: CASSRGQGLGEQYV. The CDR3 nucleotides read TGTGCCAGCAGCAGGGGACAGGGTTTAGGCGAGCAGTACGTC.

There are a few counts of this clonotype. The chain is built from TRBV5-1 and TRBJ1-1; 8 bases are a match to TRBD1. This CDR3 contains 14 residues. Germline CDR1 and CDR2: SGHRS and YFSETQ. Trimming cost V 5 bases and J 4 bases; bases outside gene matches: 7. In DNA form, the CDR3 reads TGCGCCAGCAGGCAGGGGGCTGTAGGCACTGAAGCTTTCTTT. It translates to CASRQGAVGTEAFF.

V and J are TRBV6-2 or TRBV6-3 and TRBJ2-3; D remains ambiguous. This CDR3 spans 15 amino acids. The germline gives CDR1 MNHEY, CDR2 SVGEGT. The V gene lost 6 bases and the J gene lost 2 bases, with 15 bases spanning the gap. CDR3 loop: CASSRLVSHTDTQYF. CDR3 nucleotide sequence: TGTGCCAGCAGCCGCCTGGTGAGCCACACAGATACGCAGTATTTT.

The rearrangement links TRBV29-1 to TRBJ1-2; possibly TRBD1 for D (5 bases). The germline V and J ends were trimmed by 3 bases and 4 bases, with 9 bases remaining between them. CDR1 SQVTM and CDR2 ANQGSEA come from the germline V gene. The length of the CDR3 is 12 residues. CDR3 coding DNA: TGCAGCGTTGATGGGGGTGGCTATGGCTACACCTTC. Protein: CSVDGGGYGYTF. The entire variable domain, with the rest obtained from reference TRBV29-1 and TRBJ1-2, is as follows: SAVISQKPSRDICQRGTSLTIQCQVDSQVTMMFWYRQQPGQSLTLIATANQGSEATYESGFVIDKFPISRPNLTFSTLTVSNMSPEDSSIYLCSVDGGGYGYTFGSGTRLTVV.

This clonotype was found once. This chain connects TRBV20-1 to TRBJ1-1; D unclear. Trimming shortened V by 6 bases and J by 8 bases, and 13 bases separated the two germline ends. The CDR3 is made up of 11 amino acids. CDR1 and CDR2 from the germline V gene are DFQATT and SNEGSKA (reference sequence). CDR3 coding DNA: TGCAGTGCGACACAGCCAACCGAAGCTTTCTTT. Protein sequence: CSATQPTEAFF.

This clonotype has more than one count but fewer than ten. V and J are TRBV20-1 and TRBJ2-1; the match to TRBD1 covers 8 bases. Germline trimming cut 3 bases from V and 0 bases from J; bases unmatched to any gene: 7. Germline values: CDR1 DFQATT, CDR2 SNEGSKA (reference sequence). This CDR3 is 16 amino acids long. The DNA of the CDR3 is TGCAGTGCTAGGCCCACAGGGGGTATCTCCTACAATGAGCAGTTCTTC. Translated: CSARPTGGISYNEQFF.

There are a few counts of this clonotype. This chain connects TRBV12-5 to TRBJ1-5; D unclear. The CDR3 totals 14 residues. V was pared by 5 bases and J by 6 bases, with 14 bases between. CDR1 and CDR2 from the germline V gene are LGHNT and FRNRAP. CDR3 loop: CASGTSGGLQPQHF. In DNA, the CDR3 is TGTGCTAGTGGTACTAGCGGAGGGCTTCAGCCCCAGCATTTT. The entire variable domain, with the rest obtained from reference TRBV12-5 and TRBJ1-5, is as follows: DARVTQTPRHKVTEMGQEVTMRCQPILGHNTVFWYRQTMMQGLELLAYFRNRAPLDDSGMPKDRFSAEMPDATLATLKIQPSEPRDSAVYFCASGTSGGLQPQHFGDGTRLSIL.

The chain carries TRBV12-3 or TRBV12-4 and TRBJ2-1; TRBD2 matches 8 bases. CDR3 length: 21 residues. Trimming took 3 bases from V and 6 from J; bases not matched to a gene: 25. The CDR3 DNA reads TGTGCCAGCAGTTTGAGGCCCTCCGGGACTAGTGCATCTGAGGGCAGCAATGAGCAGTTCTTC. The encoded protein is CASSLRPSGTSASEGSNEQFF.

Only a few counts were recorded for this clonotype. V and J are TRBV3-1 and TRBJ1-2; maybe TRBD1 (5 bases). The germline CDR1 and CDR2 sequences are LGHDT and YNNKEL (reference sequence). The CDR3 has 15 residues. Trimming pared 0 bases from V and 3 bases from J, leaving 11 bases between. CDR3 DNA: TGTGCCAGCAGCCAAGACAGGGTAGGATACTATGGCTACACCTTC. Protein product: CASSQDRVGYYGYTF. Drawing the rest from reference TRBV3-1 and TRBJ1-2, the complete variable domain is DTAVSQTPKYLVTQMGNDKSIKCEQNLGHDTMYWYKQDSKKFLKIMFSYNNKELIINETVPNRFSPKSPDKAHLNLHINSLELGDSAVYFCASSQDRVGYYGYTFGSGTRLTVV.